One and the same sample provided the 14 T cell receptor beta chains below, sequenced in a study of blood T cell repertoires in COVID-19 (dated by TCRdb to about 2020). Library generation was performed with the immunoSEQ multiplex PCR assay. TCRdb holds this immuneACCESS table with in-frame rearrangements only. Some clones are missing; in checked studies, unresolved V genes explain under half, and the rest has no known cause. The sample yields about 310,000 clones; about 90% were counted once. Of the sample, approximately 2.4% falls within the top ten clones. Sequencing was carried out using peripheral blood. The receptors here all came from a man aged 18 to 29 with active or convalescent COVID-19.

The genes are TRBV28 and TRBJ2-3; 7 nucleotides agree with TRBD1. Germline V CDR1 and CDR2: MDHEN, SYDVKM. The J segment lost 1 base and the V segment lost 8 bases, leaving 3 bases of the junction unmatched. This CDR3 contains 13 residues. CDR3 sequence (DNA): TGTGCCAGCGAAGGACAGGGCACAGATACGCAGTATTTT. Protein sequence: CASEGQGTDTQYF. The complete variable domain, with remaining parts taken from reference TRBV28 and TRBJ2-3, reads DVKVTQSSRYLVKRTGEKVFLECVQDMDHENMFWYRQDPGLGLRLIYFSYDVKMKEKGDIPEGYSVSREKKERFSLILESASTNQTSMYLCASEGQGTDTQYFGPGTRLTVL.

The V and J genes are TRBV6-1 and TRBJ2-7; tentative D call: TRBD2 (6 bases). Germline CDR1 is MNHNS and CDR2 is SASEGT. The germline V and J ends were trimmed by 2 bases and 1 base, with 9 bases remaining between them. This CDR3 region has 14 residues. In DNA, the CDR3 is TGTGCCAGCAGTGAACGGAGGGGATCCTACGAGCAGTACTTC. As protein: CASSERRGSYEQYF.

The chain joins TRBV6-5 to TRBJ1-4; D is unclear. V lost 2 bases to trimming and J lost 6 bases, with 13 bases between them. The germline CDR1 and CDR2 sequences are MNHEY and SVGAGI. This CDR3 has 15 amino acids. CDR3 sequence: CASSYAAGFDEKLFF. The CDR3, as DNA: TGTGCCAGCAGTTACGCCGCTGGCTTTGATGAAAAACTGTTTTTT.

This clone was seen many times. The rearrangement uses TRBV9 and TRBJ2-5, with 9 bases lining up with TRBD2. Unmatched junction bases numbered 7, after V lost 0 bases and J lost 4 bases. This CDR3 is 16 amino acids long. Per germline, CDR1 SGDLS and CDR2 YYNGEE. CDR3 loop: CASSVGWRGGRETQYF. The DNA for the CDR3 is TGTGCCAGCAGCGTAGGGTGGCGGGGGGGCAGAGAGACCCAGTACTTC.

CDR3 nucleotides: TGTGCCAGTAGTATTTACGGCGGGGGGCCGTATACCGGGGAGCTGTTTTTT. Protein: CASSIYGGGPYTGELFF. J is TRBJ2-2 and V is TRBV19, with 8 bases aligning to TRBD2. The V segment lost 3 bases and the J segment 5 bases; nucleotides outside the gene matches: 11. The CDR3 extends over 17 amino acids. Germline assignment: CDR1 LNHDA and CDR2 SQIVND (reference sequence).

The chain uses TRBV13 and TRBJ1-1; D unresolved. V was pared by 5 bases and J by 1 base, with 11 bases between. This CDR3 has 14 amino acids. CDR1 is PRHDT, CDR2 FYEKMQ, per germline (reference sequence). DNA of the CDR3: TGTGCCAGCAGCGACCCACCGGGGAACACTGAAGCTTTCTTT. Translation: CASSDPPGNTEAFF.

This chain links TRBV28 with TRBJ1-2, with a weak D call TRBD1 (5 bases). The V gene lost 7 bases and the J gene lost 4 bases, with 13 bases spanning the gap. CDR3 size: 13 residues. Looked up from germline, CDR1 is MDHEN and CDR2 is SYDVKM. The CDR3 region has the DNA TGTGCCAGCAACATAGGGCAGGGCTATGGCTACACCTTC. Its translation: CASNIGQGYGYTF.

This chain uses TRBV5-4 with TRBJ2-1; maybe TRBD1 (6 bases). The V and J ends lost 6 bases and 0 bases respectively, with 13 bases between them. CDR3 length: 15 amino acids. From germline, CDR1 is SGHNT and CDR2 YYREEE (reference sequence). This CDR3 reads CASTPGHNSYNEQFF. For the CDR3, the DNA is TGTGCCAGCACCCCGGGACACAACTCCTACAATGAGCAGTTCTTC.

This clone appeared once. The V gene is TRBV12-3 or TRBV12-4, the J gene TRBJ2-7; D ambiguous. V was shortened by 4 bases and J by 4 bases, with 11 bases between the two germline ends. This CDR3 has 13 residues. Here the CDR3 reads CASSSHIPYEQYF. The CDR3 DNA reads TGTGCCAGCAGTTCCCACATACCGTACGAGCAGTACTTC.

V is TRBV4-1 and J is TRBJ2-3, with TRBD1 identical over 9 bases. The CDR3 extends over 17 amino acids. Trimming cost V 2 bases and J 5 bases; bases outside gene matches: 11. The germline V gene encodes CDR1 MGHRA and CDR2 YSYEKL. This CDR3 reads CASSQKGSGTGKDTQYF. In DNA form, the CDR3 reads TGCGCCAGCAGCCAAAAGGGGTCGGGGACAGGGAAAGATACGCAGTATTTT.

V usage is TRBV4-1 and J usage is TRBJ1-2; 7 bases are shared with TRBD1. CDR1 MGHRA and CDR2 YSYEKL come from the germline V gene. J lost 5 bases, V lost 3 bases, and 6 bases had no gene match. The CDR3 is 14 residues long. CDR3 protein: CASSHPTGRYGYTF. CDR3 nucleotide sequence: TGCGCCAGCAGCCATCCGACAGGGAGGTATGGCTACACCTTC.

The rearrangement uses TRBV4-3 and TRBJ2-1; 10 bases line up with TRBD2. V trimming: 2 bases; J trimming: 4 bases; junction bases outside the gene matches: 2. This CDR3 has 15 amino acids. Germline CDR1 LGHNA, CDR2 YSLEER. This CDR3 is CASSQTSGAYNEQFF. In DNA, the CDR3 is TGCGCCAGCAGCCAAACTAGCGGGGCTTACAATGAGCAGTTCTTC.

The V call is TRBV27, the J call TRBJ1-2, with D maybe TRBD1 (5 bases). Trimming took off 3 bases at V and 2 bases at J, with 10 bases between the two ends. This CDR3 is built from 14 residues. Germline lookup yields CDR1 MNHEY and CDR2 SMNVEV (reference sequence). In nucleotides, the CDR3 is TGTGCCAGCAGTTTCCGGACAAGGAACTATGGCTACACCTTC. It encodes CASSFRTRNYGYTF.

CDR3 sequence: CASSLERGGPFVQSSYEQYF. CDR3 nucleotides: TGTGCCAGCAGCTTAGAGCGCGGAGGACCCTTTGTACAGAGCTCCTACGAGCAGTACTTC. The chain has TRBV11-3 and TRBJ2-7; the D gene is possibly TRBD2 (5 bases). V lost 0 bases and J 0 bases, leaving 24 bases between the germline ends. CDR3 length: 20 residues. Germline V gene lookup returns CDR1 SGHNT and CDR2 YENEEA.